This T cell receptor beta chain was found in a study of shared clonotypes between healthy human individuals. The CDR3 extends over 13 amino acids. V lost 5 bases to trimming and J lost 6 bases, with 14 bases between them. Germline V lookup: CDR1 SGHVS, CDR2 FQNEAQ. Using immunoSEQ multiplex PCR, the repertoire was profiled, and TCRdb retains in-frame clones only, with some absent. The sample includes about 1,500,000 clones, around 97% seen only once; the top ten take roughly 1.2%. This chain joins TRBV7-8 and TRBJ2-7; D remains ambiguous. The sequenced sample was naive CD4+ T cells sorted from blood. This sample's subset: CD45RA+ positively selected. This receptor was identified in a man between 25 and 39 years old in good health. CDR3 in amino acids: CASSRIRLSEQYF. In nucleotides, the CDR3 is TGTGCCAGCAGCAGAATAAGACTTTCCGAGCAGTACTTC.